This is a list of T cell receptor beta chains from one sample in a study of cytomegalovirus exposure and HLA in healthy donors. Sequencing was performed with immunoSEQ multiplex PCR; in TCRdb, only in-frame clones are kept and a portion is missing. Among about 150,000 clones listed, approximately 73% were seen once. Sequencing was performed on PBMCs. Every receptor here comes from a man younger than 40 in good health and CMV-seropositive. Both conserved end residues are trimmed from each CDR3. A D gene is named only where the DNA matches it firmly.

TRBD2 TRBJ2-7 TRBV5-1 ASSLFAGGSSYEQY
TRBD1 TRBJ2-4 TRBV19 ASSTGQGLTKNIQY
. TRBJ2-7 TRBV27 ASSFNPSSPYEQY
TRBD1 TRBJ2-2 TRBV28 ASSTPQGGAFLPGELF
. TRBJ1-5 TRBV19 ASSSRGEQPQH
. TRBJ1-2 TRBV6-5 ASSSPGSNYGYT
TRBD2 TRBJ2-7 TRBV30 AWGGTSGTYEQY
TRBD2 TRBJ2-1 TRBV12-5 ASGLGTSGSYGEQF
. TRBJ2-5 TRBV9 ASSAGTGTGGTQY
. TRBJ2-1 TRBV27 ASSPKRSSYNEQF
. TRBJ1-1 TRBV30 AWSSSAGSTAF
TRBD2 TRBJ2-2 TRBV30 AWSRGVDTGELF
TRBD1 TRBJ2-1 TRBV5-1 ASSLDRGSYNEQF
. TRBJ1-6 TRBV7-2 ASSLGQQANSPLH
. TRBJ2-7 TRBV29-1 SVEGQAYEQY
TRBD2 TRBJ2-2 TRBV7-3 ASSFLAGNTGELF
. TRBJ2-1 TRBV5-1 ASSPEVRYEQF
TRBD2 TRBJ2-3 TRBV7-3 ASSPGLAVTDTQY
. TRBJ2-5 TRBV9 ASSVRGLQETQY
TRBD2 TRBJ2-1 TRBV27 ASNRAGGSYNEQF
TRBD2 TRBJ2-1 TRBV4-2 ASSQEGLAGNSYNEQF
. TRBJ1-4 TRBV25-1 ASSDGGQGEKLF
TRBD1 TRBJ2-5 TRBV6-5 ASSRQGGKGETQY
. TRBJ2-2 TRBV4-1 ASSQEGLAELSGELF
TRBD1 TRBJ2-7 TRBV6-1 ASSAHQSTQGFLYEQY
TRBD2 TRBJ2-1 TRBV5-1 ASSVLTSGSYNEQF
. TRBJ2-7 TRBV27 ASSPRTVGYYEQY